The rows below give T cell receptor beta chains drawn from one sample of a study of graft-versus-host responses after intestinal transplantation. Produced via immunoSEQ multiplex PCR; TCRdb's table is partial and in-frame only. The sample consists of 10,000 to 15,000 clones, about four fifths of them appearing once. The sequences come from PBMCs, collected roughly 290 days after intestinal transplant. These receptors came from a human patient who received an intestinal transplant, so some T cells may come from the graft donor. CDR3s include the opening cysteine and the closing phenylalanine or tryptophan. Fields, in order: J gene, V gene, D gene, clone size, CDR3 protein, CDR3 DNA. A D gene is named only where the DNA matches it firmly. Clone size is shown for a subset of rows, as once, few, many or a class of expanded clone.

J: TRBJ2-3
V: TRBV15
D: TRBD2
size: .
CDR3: CATRAGGQEDTQYF
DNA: TGTGCCACCAGGGCGGGAGGGCAGGAAGATACGCAGTATTTT

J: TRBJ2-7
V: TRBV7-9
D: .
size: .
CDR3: CASSLNAPPTYEQYF
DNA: TGTGCCAGCAGCTTAAACGCCCCGCCCACCTACGAGCAGTACTTC

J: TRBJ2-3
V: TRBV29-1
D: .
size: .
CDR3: CSVLDTTDTQYF
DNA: TGCAGCGTCCTCGACACGACAGATACGCAGTATTTT

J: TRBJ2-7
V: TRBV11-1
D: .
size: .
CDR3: CASRGDTYEQYF
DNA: TGTGCCAGCAGGGGGGACACTTACGAGCAGTACTTC

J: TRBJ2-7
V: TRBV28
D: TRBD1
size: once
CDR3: CASSPGQGAAYEQYF
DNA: TGTGCCAGCAGTCCAGGACAGGGGGCTGCCTACGAGCAGTACTTC

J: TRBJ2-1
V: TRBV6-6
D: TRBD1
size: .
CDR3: CASNRLTGLYNEQFF
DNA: TGTGCCAGCAACCGCCTGACAGGGCTCTACAATGAGCAGTTCTTC

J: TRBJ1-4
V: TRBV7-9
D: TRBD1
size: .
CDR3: CASSLGPRDRGEKLFF
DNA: TGTGCCAGCAGCTTAGGCCCCCGGGACAGGGGAGAAAAACTGTTTTTT

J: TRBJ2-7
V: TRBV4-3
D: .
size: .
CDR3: CASSQVQGRREQYF
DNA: TGCGCCAGCAGCCAAGTTCAAGGAAGACGCGAGCAGTACTTC

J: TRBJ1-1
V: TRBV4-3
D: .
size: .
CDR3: CASSPGGGTKNTEAFF
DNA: TGCGCCAGCAGCCCCGGTGGGGGGACCAAGAACACTGAAGCTTTCTTT

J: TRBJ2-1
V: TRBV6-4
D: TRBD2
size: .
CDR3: CASSDSLAGGGEQFF
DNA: TGTGCCAGCAGTGACTCACTAGCGGGAGGGGGTGAGCAGTTCTTC

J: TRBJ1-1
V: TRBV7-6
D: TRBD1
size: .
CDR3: CASSSLTGNILINTEAFF
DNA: TGTGCCAGCAGCTCCCTGACAGGGAACATCCTTATTAACACTGAAGCTTTCTTT

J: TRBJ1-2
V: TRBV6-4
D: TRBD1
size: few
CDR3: CASSDGTGGYGYTF
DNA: TGTGCCAGCAGTGACGGGACAGGGGGCTATGGCTACACCTTC

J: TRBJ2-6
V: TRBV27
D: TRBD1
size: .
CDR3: CASTQQGATGANVLTF
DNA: TGTGCCAGCACACAACAGGGGGCCACTGGGGCCAACGTCCTGACTTTC

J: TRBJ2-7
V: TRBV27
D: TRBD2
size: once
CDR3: CASTRSLADSYEQYF
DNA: TGTGCCAGCACCCGGAGCCTAGCGGACTCCTACGAGCAGTACTTC

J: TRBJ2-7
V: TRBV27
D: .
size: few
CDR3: CASSFSGANPYEQYF
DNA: TGTGCCAGCAGTTTCTCAGGGGCAAATCCCTACGAGCAGTACTTC

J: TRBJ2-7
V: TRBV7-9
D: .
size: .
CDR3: CASSRSGSEQYF
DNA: TGTGCCAGCAGCCGGTCCGGGTCCGAGCAGTACTTC

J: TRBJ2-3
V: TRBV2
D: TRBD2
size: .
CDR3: CASSDWGGRAPLSTDTQYF
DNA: TGTGCCAGCAGTGATTGGGGCGGGAGGGCTCCGCTCAGCACAGATACGCAGTATTTT

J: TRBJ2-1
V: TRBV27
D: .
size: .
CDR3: CASSYGSGEQFF
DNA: TGTGCCAGCAGTTACGGGTCAGGTGAGCAGTTCTTC

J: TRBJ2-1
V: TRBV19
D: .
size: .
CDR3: CASRVRDSYNEQFF
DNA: TGTGCCAGTAGGGTGAGAGACTCCTACAATGAGCAGTTCTTC

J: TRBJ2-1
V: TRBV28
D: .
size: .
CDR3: CASSLPQSSYNEQFF
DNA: TGTGCCAGCAGTTTGCCACAGAGCTCCTACAATGAGCAGTTCTTC

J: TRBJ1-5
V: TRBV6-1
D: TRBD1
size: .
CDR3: CASSESPGQMIENF
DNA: TGTGCCAGCAGTGAATCTCCGGGACAGATGATCGAGAATTTT

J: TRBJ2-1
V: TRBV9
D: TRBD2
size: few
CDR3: CASSVEGGGSSYNEQFF
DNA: TGTGCCAGCAGCGTCGAGGGCGGGGGGAGTTCCTACAATGAGCAGTTCTTC

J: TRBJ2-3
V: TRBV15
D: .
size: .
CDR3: CATSRLARSDTQYF
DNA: TGTGCCACCAGCAGGCTAGCGAGGTCGGATACGCAGTATTTT

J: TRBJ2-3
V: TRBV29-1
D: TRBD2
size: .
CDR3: CSVERAGRSTDTQYF
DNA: TGCAGCGTTGAGAGAGCGGGACGTAGCACAGATACGCAGTATTTT

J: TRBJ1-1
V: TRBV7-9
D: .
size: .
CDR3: CASSLRGENTEAFF
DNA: TGTGCCAGCAGCCTTAGGGGGGAGAACACTGAAGCTTTCTTT

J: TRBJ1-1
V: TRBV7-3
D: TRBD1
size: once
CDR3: CASSTRQGSEAFF
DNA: TGTGCCAGCAGCACTCGACAGGGCTCTGAAGCTTTCTTT

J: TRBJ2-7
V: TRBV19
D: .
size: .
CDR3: CASSLAYLYEQYF
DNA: TGTGCCAGTAGTCTAGCCTACTTATACGAGCAGTACTTC

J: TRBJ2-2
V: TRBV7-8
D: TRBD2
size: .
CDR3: CASSLRTSGNTGELFF
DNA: TGTGCCAGCAGCTTGCGGACTAGCGGGAACACCGGGGAGCTGTTTTTT

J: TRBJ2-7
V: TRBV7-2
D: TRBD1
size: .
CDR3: CASSFRGPLPYEQYF
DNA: TGTGCCAGCAGCTTTAGGGGGCCCCTCCCTTACGAGCAGTACTTC

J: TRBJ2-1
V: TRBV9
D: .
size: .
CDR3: CASSVAGGYLNEQFF
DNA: TGTGCCAGCAGCGTAGCCGGGGGCTACCTGAATGAGCAGTTCTTC

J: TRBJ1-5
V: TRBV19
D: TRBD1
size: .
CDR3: CASSMGRDRGNQPQHF
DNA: TGTGCCAGTAGTATGGGTCGGGACAGGGGCAATCAGCCCCAGCATTTT

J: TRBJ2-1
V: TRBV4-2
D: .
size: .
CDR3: CASSLLLANEQFF
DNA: TGTGCCAGCAGCCTCCTACTAGCCAATGAGCAGTTCTTC

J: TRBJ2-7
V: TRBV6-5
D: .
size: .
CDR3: CASRSGYEQYF
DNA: TGTGCCAGTCGCAGTGGTTACGAGCAGTACTTC

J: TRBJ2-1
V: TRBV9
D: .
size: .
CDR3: CASSLPPPISYEQFF
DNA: TGTGCCAGCAGCCTACCCCCGCCCATTAGCTATGAGCAGTTCTTC

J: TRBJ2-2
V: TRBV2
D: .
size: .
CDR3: CASKKGDSLAGELFF
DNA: TGTGCCAGCAAGAAGGGGGACTCGCTGGCCGGGGAGCTGTTTTTT

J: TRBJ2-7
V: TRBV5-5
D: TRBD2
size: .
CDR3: CASSPRLAGYEQYF
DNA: TGTGCCAGCAGCCCCCGGCTAGCGGGCTACGAGCAGTACTTC